The 32 T cell receptor beta chains listed next were all sequenced from one sample in a study of CD8 T cells in ankylosing spondylitis. TCRdb independently ran MiXCR on the 5' RACE reads; one entry per CDR3 protein. The sample carries about 130,000 distinct CDR3 sequences, 9.5% to 12% recorded once. The specimen sequenced was blood, either unsorted or a sorted T cell fraction (not recorded which). The receptors derive from a female donor with ankylosing spondylitis or in good health (not recorded which).

This clonotype has a count of ten or more. The chain is built from TRBV30 and TRBJ1-5, with 9 bases fitting TRBD1. CDR1 is GTSNPN, CDR2 SVGIG, per germline (reference sequence). Trimming cost V 3 bases and J 7 bases; bases outside gene matches: 4. CDR3 length equals 13 residues. CDR3 coding DNA: TGTGCCTGGAGAACGACAGGGGGGCAGCCCCAGCATTTT. It is translated as CAWRTTGGQPQHF.

There are many counts of this clonotype. The V gene is TRBV20-1, the J gene TRBJ1-1; D is perhaps TRBD1 (5 bases). CDR1 and CDR2 (germline): DFQATT, SNEGSKA (reference sequence). Between the trimmed V and J ends, which lost 4 bases and 6 bases, there was a span of 12 bases. The CDR3 is 12 residues long. CDR3 region: CSATQGGPEAFF. As DNA, the CDR3 is TGCAGTGCTACCCAGGGCGGGCCTGAAGCTTTCTTT.

This clonotype was detected many times. The rearrangement joins TRBV6-1 to TRBJ2-1; TRBD2 aligns across 11 bases. The CDR3 contains 17 residues. Germline values: CDR1 MNHNS, CDR2 SASEGT. V was clipped by 4 bases and J by 0 bases; unmatched bases: 5. CDR3 in amino acids: CASSVVAGGTSYNEQFF. In DNA, the CDR3 is TGTGCCAGCAGTGTTGTAGCGGGGGGGACCTCCTACAATGAGCAGTTCTTC.

This clonotype was seen many times. The CDR3 nucleotides read TGCAGTGCTAGATCCGGACAGGTTCAAGAGACCCAGTACTTC. It is translated as CSARSGQVQETQYF. J is TRBJ2-5 and V is TRBV20-1, with 7 bases identical to TRBD1. The CDR3 sequence is 14 residues long. CDR1 and CDR2 (germline): DFQATT, SNEGSKA (reference sequence). V shed 2 bases and J 2 bases; nucleotides not matched to a gene: 5.

This clonotype occurred many times. The chain joins TRBV12-3 or TRBV12-4 to TRBJ1-4, with TRBD1 matching 8 bases. The CDR3 runs to 16 residues. The ends lost 5 bases at V and 7 bases at J; junction bases unmatched: 12. CDR3 nucleotide sequence: TGTGCCAGCAGTACCACCCTGACAGGGGTCGGTGAAAAACTGTTTTTT. Its translation: CASSTTLTGVGEKLFF.

This clonotype was picked up many times. The rearrangement joins TRBV28 to TRBJ2-1; 8 bases agree with TRBD2. Trimming at V came to 2 bases and at J to 4 bases, leaving 4 bases not matched to a gene. CDR1 is MDHEN and CDR2 is SYDVKM in the germline V gene. This CDR3 comprises 15 residues. CDR3 region: CASSLERGRYNEQFF. CDR3 DNA sequence: TGTGCCAGCAGTTTAGAGCGGGGGCGGTACAATGAGCAGTTCTTC.

This clonotype came up many times. This rearrangement joins TRBV30 to TRBJ2-7; perhaps TRBD2 as D (6 bases). This CDR3 is built from 11 residues. Looked up from germline, CDR1 is GTSNPN and CDR2 is SVGIG (reference sequence). Between the trimmed V and J ends, which lost 8 bases and 1 base, there was a span of 9 bases. CDR3: CAGTRSYEQYF. The DNA of the CDR3 is TGTGCCGGGACTCGGTCCTACGAGCAGTACTTC.

This clonotype was recorded many times. This rearrangement joins TRBV29-1 to TRBJ1-5; D not resolved. The CDR3 has 14 residues. Germline V gene data show CDR1 as SQVTM and CDR2 as ANQGSEA. Trimming pared 6 bases from V and 0 bases from J, leaving 12 bases between. CDR3 loop: CSVLAQDSNQPQHF. In DNA, the CDR3 is TGCAGCGTCTTGGCCCAGGATAGCAATCAGCCCCAGCATTTT.

This clonotype has a count of ten or more. The J gene is TRBJ2-7, the V gene TRBV10-3, with D maybe TRBD2 (6 bases). This CDR3 has 16 amino acids. V was pared by 4 bases and J by 0 bases, with 16 bases between. Germline V gives CDR1 ENHRY, CDR2 SYGVKD. CDR3 bases: TGTGCCATCAGTGGCCCGCCGGGACTGAACTCCTACGAGCAGTACTTC. Residues: CAISGPPGLNSYEQYF.

There are a few counts of this clonotype. The chain couples TRBV6-5 to TRBJ2-5, with TRBD1 matching 10 bases. The CDR3 totals 15 residues. V lost 7 bases to trimming and J lost 6 bases; unmatched junction nucleotides: 11. From germline, CDR1 is MNHEY and CDR2 SVGAGI. The CDR3 region is CASNHQGQGLKTQYF. In DNA form, the CDR3 reads TGTGCCAGCAATCATCAGGGACAGGGGCTGAAGACCCAGTACTTC.

This clonotype was observed at least ten times. The chain couples TRBV5-1 to TRBJ2-2; 9 bases line up with TRBD2. The CDR3 covers 17 residues. V trimming: 0 bases; J trimming: 1 base; junction bases outside the gene matches: 4. Germline CDR1 is SGHRS and CDR2 is YFSETQ. The CDR3 loop reads CASSLEPSGVNTGELFF. CDR3 coding DNA: TGCGCCAGCAGCTTGGAACCTAGCGGGGTGAACACCGGGGAGCTGTTTTTT.

There are a few counts of this clonotype. This chain uses TRBV7-9 with TRBJ1-5; D not certain. Germline CDR1 reads SEHNR; CDR2 reads FQNEAQ (reference sequence). The CDR3 length is 14 residues. The V gene lost 5 bases and the J gene lost 0 bases, with 8 bases spanning the gap. The CDR3 region is CASSPQFSNQPQHF. The CDR3 region has the DNA TGTGCCAGCAGCCCCCAGTTTAGCAATCAGCCCCAGCATTTT.

This clonotype has a handful of counts. The V and J genes are TRBV19 and TRBJ2-1, with D possibly TRBD2 on 5 matching bases. Germline V gene sequence: CDR1 LNHDA, CDR2 SQIVND (reference sequence). The CDR3 extends over 16 amino acids. V shed 3 bases and J shed 4 bases, with 16 bases lying between them. CDR3 loop: CASSIGEGPIYNEQFF. Here the CDR3 DNA reads TGTGCCAGTAGTATCGGAGAGGGCCCAATTTACAATGAGCAGTTCTTC.

This clonotype was observed many times. In DNA, the CDR3 is TGTGCCAGCAGCTTAGGGGGCCACCTTGAAGCTTTCTTT. This encodes CASSLGGHLEAFF. The chain combines TRBV7-9 with TRBJ1-1, with D tentatively TRBD1 (5 bases). The V end was cut by 1 base, the J end by 7 bases, with 10 bases between. Germline lookup yields CDR1 SEHNR and CDR2 FQNEAQ (reference sequence). The CDR3 runs 13 residues.

This clonotype was observed at least ten times. The V gene is TRBV28, the J gene TRBJ1-4, with 8 bases identical to TRBD1. The CDR3 is made up of 13 amino acids. Trimming cost V 10 bases and J 6 bases; bases outside gene matches: 7. Germline values: CDR1 MDHEN, CDR2 SYDVKM. The CDR3 spells CAIRTGRDEKLFF. CDR3 coding DNA: TGTGCCATCAGGACAGGGAGGGATGAAAAACTGTTTTTT.

This clonotype was seen many times. The CDR3 loop reads CASIEDRNNSPLHF. In nucleotides, the CDR3 is TGTGCCAGCATTGAGGACAGGAATAATTCACCCCTCCACTTT. The chain has TRBV2 and TRBJ1-6; 7 nucleotides match TRBD1. CDR1 and CDR2 from the germline V gene are SNHLY and FYNNEI. V lost 7 bases and J lost 5; bases outside the gene matches: 5. The CDR3 is 14 residues long.

On this clonotype itself: This clone may be a read error of a much larger clone one base away. CDR3 loop: CATSRDVSSGHGYTF. The CDR3 region has the DNA TGTGCCACCAGCAGAGATGTCTCTTCAGGGCATGGCTACACCTTC. V gene TRBV15 combines with J gene TRBJ1-2, with a tentative D call TRBD1 (5 bases). The CDR3 is 15 residues long. Germline CDR1 LNHNV, CDR2 YYDKDF (reference sequence). V was cut by 0 bases and J by 6 bases, with 14 bases left in between.

As for this clonotype: One base away lies a much larger clone, so this may be a sequencing read error. The CDR3 end shows no conserved phenylalanine or tryptophan, and so a read error is likely. V is TRBV24-1 and J is TRBJ2-2; D call uncertain. The CDR3 runs to 14 residues. Germline assignment: CDR1 KGHDR and CDR2 SFDVKD. Trimming removed 4 bases at V and 6 bases at J, with 11 bases between. The CDR3 DNA reads TGTGCCACCAGTGACTCCGGGTTTGCCGGGGAGCTGTTTTTG. The encoded protein is CATSDSGFAGELFL.

This clonotype was detected ten times or more. The chain is built from TRBV20-1 and TRBJ1-2; 7 positions agree with TRBD1. This CDR3 is built from 14 residues. CDR1 and CDR2 (germline): DFQATT, SNEGSKA (reference sequence). V lost 3 bases and J lost 8; bases outside the gene matches: 12. The chain's CDR3 is CSASKGTGVEGYTF. CDR3 nucleotide sequence: TGCAGTGCTAGTAAGGGAACAGGGGTGGAAGGCTACACCTTC.

The table lists this clonotype with many counts. V usage is TRBV7-9 and J usage is TRBJ2-3; D is uncertain. CDR1 and CDR2 (germline): SEHNR, FQNEAQ (reference sequence). Deletions cut 5 bases from V and 2 bases from J, with 14 bases between. The CDR3 totals 15 residues. CDR3 in amino acids: CASSPSAAATDTQYF. The CDR3 coding sequence is TGTGCCAGCAGCCCTTCGGCGGCAGCCACAGATACGCAGTATTTT.

This clonotype was seen at least ten times. The chain joins TRBV6-1 to TRBJ1-5; D not certain. The CDR3 spans 13 residues. V shed 6 bases and J shed 6 bases, with 12 bases lying between them. The germline V gene has CDR1 MNHNS and CDR2 SASEGT. CDR3 sequence (DNA): TGTGCCAGCAGCCCCCGGACCGCTCAGCCCCAGCATTTT. Protein sequence: CASSPRTAQPQHF.

At least ten counts were recorded for this clonotype. This chain connects TRBV24-1 to TRBJ1-5; a possible D gene is TRBD1 (6 bases). CDR1 is KGHDR and CDR2 is SFDVKD in the germline V gene. This CDR3 has 16 residues. V lost 7 bases, J lost 2 bases, and 17 bases lay in between. The CDR3 nucleotides are TGTGCCACCAGCCCGGCAGGGGTCCATGGCAATCAGCCCCAGCATTTT. This translates into CATSPAGVHGNQPQHF.

This clonotype has a count of ten or more. The chain employs TRBV20-1 and TRBJ2-5, with 7 bases fitting TRBD2. Per the germline V gene, CDR1 is DFQATT and CDR2 is SNEGSKA (reference sequence). CDR3 length: 17 amino acids. Trimming removed 0 bases from V and 7 bases from J; junction bases left unmatched: 17. This chain's CDR3 is CSARDRSSGWRSGTQYF. The CDR3 DNA reads as TGCAGTGCTAGAGATAGGAGTAGCGGGTGGCGTTCAGGGACCCAGTACTTC.

This clonotype was recorded many times. The chain carries TRBV9 and TRBJ2-3; no reliable D call. Germline CDR1 is SGDLS and CDR2 is YYNGEE. Trimming cost V 0 bases and J 0 bases, with 8 bases left between them. The CDR3 loop spans 15 amino acids. CDR3 loop: CASSVEYYSTDTQYF. CDR3 in DNA: TGTGCCAGCAGCGTAGAGTACTATAGCACAGATACGCAGTATTTT.

This clonotype was counted a few times. A single base separates this from a much larger clone, so it may be a read error. Since the CDR3 does not end with the conserved phenylalanine or tryptophan, this likely comes from a read error. The rearrangement links TRBV5-1 to TRBJ1-2; 9 bases fit TRBD1. Trimming cost V 0 bases and J 2 bases; bases outside gene matches: 2. The CDR3 loop spans 15 amino acids. The germline V gene has CDR1 SGHRS and CDR2 YFSETQ. Written as DNA, the CDR3 is TGCGCCAGCAGCTTGGACGGGACAGGGAACTATGGCTACACCTAC. Amino acids: CASSLDGTGNYGYTY.

This clonotype was found many times. CDR3 protein: CSASPGGPADTQYF. For the CDR3, the DNA is TGCAGTGCTTCCCCGGGAGGGCCTGCAGATACGCAGTATTTT. This chain connects TRBV20-1 to TRBJ2-3, with TRBD2 matching 8 bases. The CDR3 is made up of 14 amino acids. V lost 5 bases to trimming and J lost 4 bases; unmatched junction nucleotides: 8. Germline CDR1 DFQATT, CDR2 SNEGSKA (reference sequence).

The chain has TRBV20-1 and TRBJ2-3; 8 bases fit TRBD2. This CDR3 spans 15 amino acids. CDR1 is DFQATT, CDR2 SNEGSKA, per germline (reference sequence). Trimming removed 5 bases from V and 3 bases from J; junction bases left unmatched: 10. CDR3 protein: CSADVAGRGTDTQYF. The CDR3 DNA reads TGCAGTGCTGACGTCGCCGGGAGGGGTACAGATACGCAGTATTTT.

This clonotype was counted many times. The chain uses TRBV7-2 and TRBJ1-2; D is ambiguous. The CDR3 has 12 amino acids. V was cut by 1 base and J by 6 bases, with 6 bases left in between. The germline CDR1 and CDR2 sequences are SGHTA and FQGNSA. The CDR3 region has the DNA TGTGCCAGCAGCTTAGGACGCGATGGCTACACCTTC. It codes for CASSLGRDGYTF.

The rearrangement joins TRBV15 to TRBJ1-1, with D maybe TRBD1 (6 bases). The CDR3 length is 16 residues. Trimming took 0 bases from V and 5 from J, leaving 16 bases between them. From germline, CDR1 is LNHNV and CDR2 YYDKDF (reference sequence). CDR3 in DNA: TGTGCCACCAGCAGAGATAGGGCTAGGGGGGGGACTGAAGCTTTCTTT. Translated: CATSRDRARGGTEAFF.

This clonotype turned up a few times. This chain uses TRBV6-1 with TRBJ2-1; D is ambiguous. Germline values: CDR1 MNHNS, CDR2 SASEGT. Between the trimmed V and J ends, which lost 6 bases and 0 bases, there was a span of 15 bases. The CDR3 has 16 amino acids. Here the CDR3 DNA reads TGTGCCAGCAGACCCCCTGGTGCCAGCTCCTACAATGAGCAGTTCTTC. This gives the protein CASRPPGASSYNEQFF.

On this clonotype itself: This sequence may be a read error, since a much larger clone differs from it by one base. The V call is TRBV7-7, the J call TRBJ2-1; 8 nucleotides agree with TRBD2. The germline gives CDR1 SSHAT, CDR2 FNYEAQ (reference sequence). The CDR3 is 14 amino acids. DNA for the CDR3: TGTGCCAGCAGCAACGGACTAGCACCAAATGAGCGGTTCTTC. It is translated as CASSNGLAPNERFF.

This clonotype was picked up many times. The gene calls are TRBV20-1 and TRBJ2-1; 8 positions match TRBD1. The V segment lost 3 bases and the J segment 0 bases; nucleotides outside the gene matches: 16. CDR1 is DFQATT and CDR2 is SNEGSKA in the germline V gene (reference sequence). The CDR3 is made up of 19 amino acids. The chain's CDR3 is CSASSGTGPLALSYNEQFF. The CDR3, as DNA: TGCAGTGCTAGCAGTGGGACAGGTCCCCTAGCCCTCTCCTACAATGAGCAGTTCTTC.